This TCR beta chain originates from a study of T cells in Graves' hyperthyroidism and ophthalmopathy. Study-wide results and limits: Model-based prediction identified ophthalmopathy a median roughly six months prior to its onset.

Hyperthyroidism of Graves' type that showed no ophthalmopathy progression within 18 months was stable. The CDR3 regions of TCR beta were amplified from RNA transcripts. During a first-round RT-PCR of the TCR CDR3, the HTBI primer set was used. TCRdb re-derived calls from the multiplex PCR reads in MiXCR, one entry per CDR3 protein. The data show hundreds of thousands of distinct CDR3 sequences, 16% seen once. A word on this clonotype: Antigen unknown.

Sequencing was carried out using blood. The receptor comes from a woman between 18 and 30 years old with Graves' hyperthyroidism.

CDR3 in amino acids: CASIDISSYEQYF. For the CDR3, the DNA is TGTGCCAGCATCGACATTTCGTCCTACGAGCAGTACTTC. V usage is TRBV6-1 and J usage is TRBJ2-7; D ambiguous. The germline V gene encodes CDR1 MNHNS and CDR2 SASEGT. V lost 7 bases and J lost 1, with 11 bases in between. This CDR3 comprises 13 residues.